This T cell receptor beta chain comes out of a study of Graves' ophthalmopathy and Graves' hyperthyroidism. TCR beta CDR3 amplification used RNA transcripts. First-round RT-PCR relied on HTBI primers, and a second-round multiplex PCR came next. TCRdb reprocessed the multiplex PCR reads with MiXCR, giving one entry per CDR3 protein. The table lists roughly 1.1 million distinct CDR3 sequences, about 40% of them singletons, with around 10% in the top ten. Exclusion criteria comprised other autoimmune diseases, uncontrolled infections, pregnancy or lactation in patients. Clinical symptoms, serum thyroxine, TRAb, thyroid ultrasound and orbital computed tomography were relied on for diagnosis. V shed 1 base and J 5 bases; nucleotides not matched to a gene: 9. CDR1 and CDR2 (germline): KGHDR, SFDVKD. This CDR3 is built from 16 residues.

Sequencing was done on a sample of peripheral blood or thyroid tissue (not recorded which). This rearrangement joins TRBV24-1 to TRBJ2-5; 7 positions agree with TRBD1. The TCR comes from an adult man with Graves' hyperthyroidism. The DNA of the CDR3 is TGTGCCACCAGTGATTTTGACAGGGCAAGAGGGGAGACCCAGTACTTC. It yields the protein CATSDFDRARGETQYF.